This T cell receptor (beta chain) is from a study of blood T cells in healthy people across ages. This CDR3 comprises 15 residues. Trimming left V 5 bases short and J 5 bases short, with 16 bases between. Germline V gene sequence: CDR1 SGHTA, CDR2 FQGNSA. Primers used in a second PCR of roughly 6 to 11 cycles were a sample-barcoded 5' primer and a J-beta primer mix. TCRdb re-analysed the 5' RACE reads in MiXCR, keeping a single row per CDR3 protein. Of fewer than 700,000 distinct CDR3 sequences detected, 40% to 45% appear once; the ten largest clones hold about 32%. The gene calls are TRBV7-2 and TRBJ1-5; D is unresolved. Sequenced: blood. This TCR was sampled from an elderly man in good health. The CDR3 region has the DNA TGTGCCAGCAGCCACGGGCCTATGGCAGATCAGCCCCAGCATTTT. Protein: CASSHGPMADQPQHF. Full variable domain (remainder filled in from reference TRBV7-2 and TRBJ1-5): GAGVSQSPSNKVTEKGKDVELRCDPISGHTALYWYRQSLGQGLEFLIYFQGNSAPDKSGLPSDRFSAERTGGSVSTLTIQRTQQEDSAVYLCASSHGPMADQPQHFGDGTRLSIL.